These T cell receptor beta chains were read from a single sample in a study of T cell clonotyping in hematopoietic cell transplantation. Some clones are missing from TCRdb's copy, which holds only in-frame ones; the method was immunoSEQ multiplex PCR. The sample contains about 41,000 clones, 85% of which appear only once. The input for sequencing was peripheral blood mononuclear cells, taken before stem cell transplant. The source of these receptors is a man aged 60 to 75 with acute myeloid leukemia. Some clones in this sample may be carry-over from other donors' samples. Each CDR3 is given with its conserved first and last residue.

CDR3 length	V gene	J gene	CDR3 protein
15	TRBV5-1	TRBJ2-2	CASSLGHSNTGELFF
16	TRBV6-6	TRBJ2-5	CASSYSLVASGETQYF
13	TRBV29-1	TRBJ1-2	CSVDGTGAYGYTF
16	TRBV28	TRBJ2-5	CASRTRDRVMGETQYF
14	TRBV6-1	TRBJ1-4	CASSETGLNEKLFF
16	TRBV7-9	TRBJ2-2	CASSPSSRAGTGELFF
14	TRBV27	TRBJ1-2	CASSWGSTNYGYTF
14	TRBV5-6	TRBJ2-5	CASSYDSFQETQYF
13	TRBV2	TRBJ2-7	CASMEGGGVEQYF
12	TRBV11-1	TRBJ1-2	CASSFPNYGYTF
13	TRBV5-6	TRBJ2-7	CASSFDRLDEQYF
11	TRBV9	TRBJ2-7	CASGGGVEQYF
11	TRBV5-1	TRBJ2-7	CASSEDYEQYF
14	TRBV19	TRBJ1-2	CASSIERTGYGYTF
17	TRBV21-1	TRBJ2-5	CASSTRISGVPRETQYF
12	TRBV11-3	TRBJ2-3	CASSTGTDTQYF
15	TRBV7-2	TRBJ2-7	CASGSSGGTDYEQYF
14	TRBV14	TRBJ1-2	CASSQDGRPLRYTF
13	TRBV29-1	TRBJ1-3	CSVTQVSGNTIYF
13	TRBV10-3	TRBJ2-3	CAVRALSTDTQYF
16	TRBV5-6	TRBJ2-7	CASSLRVSGITYEQYF
15	TRBV4-1	TRBJ1-1	CASSQGDRGITEAFF
16	TRBV5-6	TRBJ1-5	CASTNYGRGAYQPQHF
15	TRBV14	TRBJ1-6	CASSQRPLFDSPLHF
13	TRBV5-1	TRBJ1-2	CASSQGQGYGYTF
15	TRBV6-5	TRBJ1-1	CASSSGTGEWTEAFF
15	TRBV4-3	TRBJ1-2	CASSYTGSGNYGYTF
14	TRBV2	TRBJ1-2	CASSARGDSDGYTF
17	TRBV14	TRBJ2-6	CASSQVGPISGANVLTF
13	TRBV5-8	TRBJ2-5	CASSKTVLGTQYF
19	TRBV28	TRBJ1-6	CASSLYQGVPVTYNSPLHF
17	TRBV4-1	TRBJ1-4	CASSQERGDRGGEKLFF
15	TRBV5-1	TRBJ2-7	CASSLRTGPTYEQYF
13	TRBV5-1	TRBJ2-7	CASSLEGVREQYF
14	TRBV6-5	TRBJ2-1	CASSRSSSGGEQFF
16	TRBV9	TRBJ1-3	CASSVKGQGAGNTIYF
14	TRBV5-1	TRBJ1-1	CASSLSAAYTEAFF
12	TRBV29-1	TRBJ1-2	CSVVGPGYGYTF
16	TRBV7-9	TRBJ1-5	CASSLGTGAFNQPQHF
17	TRBV28	TRBJ1-2	CASSFFLRTLVNYGYTF
13	TRBV2	TRBJ1-5	CASGATGNQPQHF
13	TRBV29-1	TRBJ1-2	CSVEEWAGQGYTF
14	TRBV9	TRBJ1-2	CASGLGAGNYGYTF
14	TRBV4-3	TRBJ1-1	CASSQDRPGPEAFF
15	TRBV5-6	TRBJ1-4	CASSGVAGLNEKLFF
14	TRBV7-2	TRBJ2-5	CASRQRTAGETQYF
15	TRBV7-2	TRBJ1-2	CASSNRQGEVYGYTF
12	TRBV2	TRBJ2-7	CASSAFSYEQYF
16	TRBV6-4	TRBJ1-2	CASSDTASPINYGYTF
15	TRBV6-6	TRBJ1-4	CASSYGVSRNEKLFF
13	TRBV2	TRBJ1-3	CAILRGPGNTIYF
12	TRBV6-1	TRBJ1-5	CASSKPNQPQHF
17	TRBV7-2	TRBJ2-7	CASSLAGTSGGVHEQYF
15	TRBV7-3	TRBJ1-1	CASSPNGQGITEAFF
14	TRBV10-3	TRBJ1-1	CAISEGADYAEAFF
16	TRBV4-3	TRBJ2-1	CASSQDFAGGLNEQFF
15	TRBV28	TRBJ1-6	CASRGMGGVGSPLHF
12	TRBV30	TRBJ2-7	CAGGANPYEQYF